The rows below give T cell receptor beta chains drawn from one sample of a study of blood T cell repertoires in COVID-19. TCRdb's table, derived via immunoSEQ multiplex PCR, lists solely in-frame clones and lacks some. Of fewer than 250,000 clones listed, approximately 80% are singletons. Sequencing was done on a sample of peripheral blood. These receptors were taken from a man younger than 40 with active or convalescent COVID-19. The CDR3 runs from the conserved cysteine through the conserved F or W. Each record gives: D gene, clone size, J gene, CDR3 length, V gene, CDR3 protein, CDR3 DNA. The D gene is left open where the match is weak. Size is omitted from some rows. Given values are once, few, many or a class for expanded clones.

>TRBD2|-|TRBJ2-7|16|TRBV27
CASSLDGTIPSYEQYF
TGTGCCAGCAGTCTAGATGGGACTATCCCGTCCTACGAGCAGTACTTC
>-|-|TRBJ2-5|13|TRBV24-1
CATSDSGQETQYF
TGTGCCACCAGTGATTCGGGCCAAGAGACCCAGTACTTC
>TRBD2|-|TRBJ2-3|15|TRBV5-4
CASSRSGVGTDTQYF
TGTGCCAGCAGCCGAAGCGGGGTGGGCACAGATACGCAGTATTTT
>-|-|TRBJ1-2|13|TRBV25-1
CASSETADYGYTF
TGTGCCAGCAGTGAAACGGCGGACTATGGCTACACCTTC
>TRBD2|-|TRBJ2-1|16|TRBV5-4
CASSGYGGSSYNEQFF
TGTGCCAGCAGCGGCTACGGGGGGAGCTCCTACAATGAGCAGTTCTTC
>TRBD2|-|TRBJ2-2|16|TRBV9
CASSVVDSGGAGELFF
TGTGCCAGCAGCGTAGTAGATAGCGGGGGGGCCGGGGAGCTGTTTTTT
>-|-|TRBJ1-2|14|TRBV24-1
CATETGHFRSGYTF
TGTGCCACAGAAACAGGGCACTTTCGGTCTGGCTACACCTTC
>-|few|TRBJ2-1|11|TRBV30
CAWSVQTLHFF
TGTGCCTGGAGTGTACAGACCCTTCACTTCTTC
>-|-|TRBJ1-1|15|TRBV30
CAWSVLGQGGTEAFF
TGTGCCTGGAGTGTTTTAGGGCAAGGGGGCACTGAAGCTTTCTTT
>-|few|TRBJ1-1|16|TRBV4-3
CASSPRGGGRGTEAFF
TGCGCCAGCAGTCCAAGAGGGGGGGGACGGGGCACTGAAGCTTTCTTT
>-|-|TRBJ2-5|13|TRBV28
CASTWGGEETQYF
TGTGCCAGCACCTGGGGCGGGGAAGAGACCCAGTACTTC
>-|-|TRBJ2-7|16|TRBV12-1
CASSFDGEPGGYEQYF
TGTGCCAGCAGCTTTGACGGGGAGCCAGGGGGTTACGAGCAGTACTTC
>TRBD2|-|TRBJ2-5|13|TRBV7-2
CASTGTMQETQYF
TGTGCCAGCACAGGGACTATGCAAGAGACCCAGTACTTC
>TRBD1|few|TRBJ1-2|14|TRBV27
CASSLHRGDYGYTF
TGTGCCAGCAGTTTACACAGGGGGGACTATGGCTACACCTTC
>TRBD1|-|TRBJ1-6|14|TRBV3-1/TRBV3-2
CASSHRDSNSPLHF
TGTGCCAGCAGCCACCGGGACAGTAATTCACCCCTCCACTTT
>TRBD1|-|TRBJ2-7|14|TRBV15
CATSPGQLYYEQYF
TGTGCCACCAGCCCGGGACAGTTATACTACGAGCAGTACTTC
>TRBD2|-|TRBJ2-1|15|TRBV7-6
CASSKAGGAYNEQFF
TGTGCCAGCAGCAAGGCGGGGGGCGCATACAATGAGCAGTTCTTC
>TRBD2|-|TRBJ2-5|16|TRBV6-2/TRBV6-3
CASSYEESQRGRPQYF
TGTGCCAGCAGTTACGAGGAAAGTCAGCGGGGTCGGCCCCAGTACTTC
>-|many|TRBJ2-7|16|TRBV3-1/TRBV3-2
CASSQALTTVPHEQYF
TGTGCCAGCAGCCAAGCCCTGACTACGGTTCCCCACGAGCAGTACTTC
>-|-|TRBJ2-5|14|TRBV27
CASSFGGPGETQYF
TGTGCCAGCAGTTTTGGAGGCCCTGGCGAGACCCAGTACTTC
>-|-|TRBJ2-1|13|TRBV5-5
CASSLARYNEQFF
TGTGCCAGCAGCTTGGCCCGGTACAATGAGCAGTTCTTC
>-|-|TRBJ1-3|19|TRBV5-6
CASSLGTLPGFFSGNTIYF
TGTGCCAGCAGCTTAGGGACATTGCCCGGTTTTTTTTCTGGAAACACCATATATTTT
>-|few|TRBJ1-3|14|TRBV2
CASSEGTQGYTIYF
TGTGCCAGCAGTGAAGGGACCCAGGGATACACCATATATTTT
>TRBD2|-|TRBJ2-1|14|TRBV3-1/TRBV3-2
CASSPGLEYNEQFF
TGTGCCAGCAGCCCAGGACTAGAATACAATGAGCAGTTCTTC
>TRBD1|-|TRBJ1-2|12|TRBV6-5
CASRDRGYGYTF
TGTGCCAGCAGGGACAGGGGCTATGGCTACACCTTC
>-|-|TRBJ2-5|14|TRBV19
CASSRAGVRETQYF
TGTGCCAGTAGTAGGGCAGGGGTGAGGGAGACCCAGTACTTC
>-|-|TRBJ1-3|16|TRBV10-1
CASSAGTFLSGNTIYF
TGCGCCAGCAGTGCCGGGACATTCCTCTCTGGAAACACCATATATTTT
>-|-|TRBJ1-5|13|TRBV11-2
CASSVLSNQPQHF
TGTGCCAGCAGCGTTCTCAGCAATCAGCCCCAGCATTTT
>TRBD1|once|TRBJ2-7|14|TRBV7-2
CASSLRGTDYEQYF
TGTGCCAGCAGCTTAAGAGGGACAGACTACGAGCAGTACTTC
>-|-|TRBJ1-1|13|TRBV3-1/TRBV3-2
CASSLQGNTEAFF
TGTGCCAGCAGCCTACAGGGAAACACTGAAGCTTTCTTT
>TRBD1|-|TRBJ2-5|15|TRBV6-2/TRBV6-3
CASSFRTGVGETQYF
TGTGCCAGCAGTTTCAGGACAGGGGTGGGAGAGACCCAGTACTTC
>-|-|TRBJ2-7|12|TRBV4-2
CASSQSGREQYF
TGTGCCAGCAGCCAATCAGGTCGCGAGCAGTACTTC
>-|once|TRBJ2-2|12|TRBV4-3
CASSHEAGELFF
TGCGCCAGCAGCCACGAGGCCGGGGAGCTGTTTTTT
>TRBD2|-|TRBJ2-1|14|TRBV5-1
CASRGIAGADEQFF
TGCGCCAGCAGGGGAATAGCGGGAGCGGATGAGCAGTTCTTC
>-|-|TRBJ1-4|14|TRBV6-5
CASRPDSPNEKLFF
TGTGCCAGCAGGCCCGACAGCCCTAATGAAAAACTGTTTTTT
>-|-|TRBJ1-5|15|TRBV4-1
CASSQGGRREDPQHF
TGCGCCAGCAGCCAAGGAGGCCGCAGGGAGGATCCCCAGCATTTT
>-|-|TRBJ1-5|15|TRBV30
CAWSASRRENQPQHF
TGTGCCTGGAGTGCCTCCCGGAGGGAAAATCAGCCCCAGCATTTT
>-|-|TRBJ2-1|11|TRBV29-1
CSVVRRDEQFF
TGCAGCGTTGTGCGTCGGGATGAGCAGTTCTTC
>-|few|TRBJ1-5|14|TRBV29-1
CSVGVRGSNQPQHF
TGCAGCGTTGGGGTTAGGGGTAGCAATCAGCCCCAGCATTTT
>-|-|TRBJ2-3|16|TRBV5-5
CASSLLWGGQEDTQYF
TGTGCCAGCAGCTTGCTCTGGGGGGGCCAGGAAGATACGCAGTATTTT
>-|-|TRBJ1-5|13|TRBV29-1
CSVDQGSNQPQHF
TGCAGCGTTGATCAGGGAAGCAATCAGCCCCAGCATTTT
>TRBD1|-|TRBJ2-7|13|TRBV7-3
CASSPGGRYEQYF
TGTGCCAGCAGCCCAGGGGGCCGCTACGAGCAGTACTTC
>TRBD1|-|TRBJ1-4|15|TRBV30
CAWSLAGGWGEKLFF
TGTGCCTGGAGCTTAGCAGGGGGCTGGGGAGAAAAACTGTTTTTT
>-|-|TRBJ2-1|16|TRBV28
CASSDIRGGAWNEQFF
TGTGCCAGCAGTGACATTCGTGGGGGGGCCTGGAATGAGCAGTTCTTC
>-|-|TRBJ1-6|16|TRBV21-1
CASSTPWGEQDSPLHF
TGTGCCAGCAGCACCCCGTGGGGGGAACAAGATTCACCCCTCCACTTT
>TRBD2|-|TRBJ2-2|16|TRBV5-1
CASSLGYTSGTGELFF
TGCGCCAGCAGCTTGGGCTACACTAGCGGCACCGGGGAGCTGTTTTTT
>-|-|TRBJ1-1|12|TRBV10-3
CASSGLATEAFF
TGTGCCTCCTCAGGACTAGCCACTGAAGCTTTCTTT
>-|-|TRBJ2-3|15|TRBV10-3
CAISPGSYSTDTQYF
TGTGCCATCAGTCCCGGGTCTTATAGCACAGATACGCAGTATTTT